This note documents a single T cell receptor beta chain sequence. Its antigen is unidentified. The data were taken from a study of graft-versus-host responses after intestinal transplantation. About the study: Each transplant was multivisceral, liver-intestinal, or isolated intestinal. Recipients uniformly received anti-thymocyte globulin induction, followed by tacrolimus and steroids for about 3 years. Study observations and caveats: Some patients had graft-donor T cell macrochimerism. In their allografts, the ratios of graft-versus-host to host-versus-graft T cell clones were high. The recipient marrow held GvH clones, and some of them showed up first in ileum or blood.

From germline, CDR1 is SGHRS and CDR2 YFSETQ. The CDR3 spans 14 residues. J gave up 5 bases and V 9 bases, and 7 bases lay outside the gene matches. Sequencing used immunoSEQ multiplex PCR; TCRdb keeps in-frame clones, though not all of them. The sample contains about 9,800 clones, around 90% of which appear only once. This sample comprised PBMCs, obtained roughly 46 days after intestinal transplant. The rearrangement joins TRBV5-1 to TRBJ2-1; 11 positions agree with TRBD2. The TCR comes from a human patient who received an intestinal transplant, so some T cells may come from the graft donor. The CDR3 loop reads CATYPGLADNEQFF. The CDR3 bases are TGCGCCACCTATCCGGGACTAGCGGACAATGAGCAGTTCTTC.